The rows below give T cell receptor beta chains drawn from one sample of a study of tumor-infiltrating lymphocytes in primary liver carcinoma. TCRdb ran MiXCR on the multiplex PCR reads and lists one entry per CDR3 protein. The data show 95,000 to 150,000 distinct CDR3 sequences, around two thirds seen once. What was sequenced was liver tumor tissue from sampling region 1. These receptors were obtained from a woman in her fifties or sixties with primary liver carcinoma and hepatitis B virus infection. The conserved cysteine and the conserved F or W are not part of the CDR3 here. Fields, in order: J gene, V gene, clone size, CDR3 protein. Size is omitted from some rows. Given values are once, few, many or a class for expanded clones.

TRBJ1-5 TRBV10-2 many ASGLAGGNQPQH
TRBJ1-2 TRBV29-1 - SAGEPGQGTTYT
TRBJ2-4 TRBV2 - ASSGGSNQY
TRBJ1-2 TRBV12-1 many ASSLAIQQGGMRYGYT
TRBJ2-2 TRBV18 many ASSPPAGANTGELF
TRBJ2-7 TRBV10-3 once AISESTAGSRGAYKQY
TRBJ1-4 TRBV5-1 many ASSPGANEKLF
TRBJ2-7 TRBV20-1 - SAPGQSLNEQY
TRBJ2-3 TRBV5-1 - ASSLRKVKTDTQY
TRBJ2-3 TRBV7-9 - FSSLVGDGVTDTQY
TRBJ2-3 TRBV12-3/TRBV12-4 - ASSHTLAGAGTDTQY
TRBJ2-2 TRBV11-3 once TSSPWGGELF
TRBJ2-2 TRBV2 - ASSAASPNTGELF
TRBJ1-2 TRBV5-1 once ASSLAPTGNYGYT
TRBJ2-1 TRBV7-8 - ASSSGEKYNEQF
TRBJ1-1 TRBV30 - AWIGQGTNTEAF
TRBJ2-1 TRBV6-5 - TSMLTGDSSYNGQF
TRBJ1-4 TRBV5-1 many ASSLGGEREKLF
TRBJ2-1 TRBV4-1 many ASSQVTSGRMRNEQF
TRBJ2-3 TRBV29-1 - SAAPGTGATDTQY
TRBJ2-7 TRBV29-1 - SGRSSSYEQY
TRBJ1-5 TRBV11-2 - ASSLGRGAQPQH
TRBJ2-3 TRBV11-2 - ASSSVRVTFSRTDTQY
TRBJ2-1 TRBV1 - TSSLALRGGRAVDEQF
TRBJ1-5 TRBV20-1 - SARDWGGNQPQH
TRBJ2-1 TRBV7-8 once VSSLGRNNEQF
TRBJ2-7 TRBV6-8 - ASSCPGQRGPSYEQY